Listed below are T cell receptor beta chains from one sample, sequenced in a study of T cell responses to AZD1222 COVID-19 vaccine. This table comes from immunoSEQ multiplex PCR, and its TCRdb copy is limited to in-frame clones, with some not included. Found here are under 110,000 clones, 90% of them singletons; the top ten hold around 7.6%. Specimen: peripheral blood, collected 28 days after the second AZD1222 dose. The receptor set was obtained from an adult who received the AZD1222 COVID-19 vaccine. Both conserved end residues are part of each CDR3.

cdr3_length: 16
v_call: TRBV4-3
j_call: TRBJ1-2
cdr3_aa: CASSQVNWGADYGYTF

cdr3_length: 12
v_call: TRBV6-5
j_call: TRBJ1-2
cdr3_aa: CASSTGETGYTF

cdr3_length: 10
v_call: TRBV6-5
j_call: TRBJ2-1
cdr3_aa: CASFYNEQFF

cdr3_length: 11
v_call: TRBV30
j_call: TRBJ2-3
cdr3_aa: CAWSQGDTQYF

cdr3_length: 17
v_call: TRBV27
j_call: TRBJ2-1
cdr3_aa: CASSNRWATGSYNEQFF

cdr3_length: 14
v_call: TRBV18
j_call: TRBJ1-5
cdr3_aa: CASSQGDGNQPQHF

cdr3_length: 14
v_call: TRBV7-9
j_call: TRBJ1-6
cdr3_aa: CASSLEGVGSPLHF

cdr3_length: 16
v_call: TRBV4-1
j_call: TRBJ2-3
cdr3_aa: CASSQTSGGFADTQYF

cdr3_length: 17
v_call: TRBV10-2
j_call: TRBJ2-2
cdr3_aa: CASRIPTSGGYTGELFF

cdr3_length: 14
v_call: TRBV21-1
j_call: TRBJ2-1
cdr3_aa: CASSKAGRGGEQFF

cdr3_length: 15
v_call: TRBV6-5
j_call: TRBJ1-5
cdr3_aa: CASSYSGQMNQPQHF

cdr3_length: 14
v_call: TRBV3-1/TRBV3-2
j_call: TRBJ2-2
cdr3_aa: CASSQDSPTGELFF

cdr3_length: 15
v_call: TRBV6-5
j_call: TRBJ1-3
cdr3_aa: CATSDAFSSGNTIYF

cdr3_length: 11
v_call: TRBV29-1
j_call: TRBJ2-5
cdr3_aa: CSVGSEETQYF

cdr3_length: 13
v_call: TRBV11-2
j_call: TRBJ2-4
cdr3_aa: CASSLGDGRVLNF

cdr3_length: 14
v_call: TRBV14
j_call: TRBJ1-1
cdr3_aa: CASSQGGVDREAFF

cdr3_length: 13
v_call: TRBV3-1/TRBV3-2
j_call: TRBJ1-2
cdr3_aa: CASSQGGSYGYTF

cdr3_length: 11
v_call: TRBV20-1
j_call: TRBJ1-1
cdr3_aa: CSANPERAAFF

cdr3_length: 15
v_call: TRBV9
j_call: TRBJ1-1
cdr3_aa: CASSARDRMNTEAFF

cdr3_length: 11
v_call: TRBV6-5
j_call: TRBJ1-2
cdr3_aa: CASRSTYGYTF

cdr3_length: 13
v_call: TRBV21-1
j_call: TRBJ1-2
cdr3_aa: CASSIGGRYGYTF

cdr3_length: 14
v_call: TRBV3-1/TRBV3-2
j_call: TRBJ1-4
cdr3_aa: CASSQLTGTEKLFF

cdr3_length: 16
v_call: TRBV7-2
j_call: TRBJ2-3
cdr3_aa: CASSLAFRGNTDTQYF

cdr3_length: 13
v_call: TRBV7-9
j_call: TRBJ2-5
cdr3_aa: CASSRDSPETQYF

cdr3_length: 16
v_call: TRBV19
j_call: TRBJ2-5
cdr3_aa: CASSIVGVDLRETQYF

cdr3_length: 16
v_call: TRBV21-1
j_call: TRBJ1-6
cdr3_aa: CASSGLYRSYNSPLHF

cdr3_length: 15
v_call: TRBV27
j_call: TRBJ2-2
cdr3_aa: CASSFLRGDSGELFF

cdr3_length: 19
v_call: TRBV29-1
j_call: TRBJ2-1
cdr3_aa: CSVAAYAQDLAGAINEQFF

cdr3_length: 16
v_call: TRBV19
j_call: TRBJ2-5
cdr3_aa: CASSSPRTSTQETQYF

cdr3_length: 15
v_call: TRBV6-1
j_call: TRBJ1-2
cdr3_aa: CASSDYAWGGYGYTF

cdr3_length: 14
v_call: TRBV6-1
j_call: TRBJ2-5
cdr3_aa: CASSERAPRQTQYF

cdr3_length: 19
v_call: TRBV27
j_call: TRBJ2-3
cdr3_aa: CASSLWRVAHPSKTDTQYF

cdr3_length: 13
v_call: TRBV18
j_call: TRBJ2-5
cdr3_aa: CASSPRGAETQYF

cdr3_length: 14
v_call: TRBV2
j_call: TRBJ2-7
cdr3_aa: CASSHPRETYEQYF

cdr3_length: 15
v_call: TRBV3-1/TRBV3-2
j_call: TRBJ1-2
cdr3_aa: CASSREQGSPGGYTF

cdr3_length: 13
v_call: TRBV19
j_call: TRBJ2-5
cdr3_aa: CASSQGPIKTQYF

cdr3_length: 14
v_call: TRBV7-9
j_call: TRBJ1-6
cdr3_aa: CASSFEGGYSPLHF

cdr3_length: 13
v_call: TRBV7-2
j_call: TRBJ2-7
cdr3_aa: CASSSTGYNEQYF

cdr3_length: 13
v_call: TRBV5-1
j_call: TRBJ2-7
cdr3_aa: CASSLEVSYEQYF

cdr3_length: 14
v_call: TRBV7-6
j_call: TRBJ1-3
cdr3_aa: CASSPGQDRNTIYF

cdr3_length: 13
v_call: TRBV6-5
j_call: TRBJ2-3
cdr3_aa: CASSTQGPDTQYF

cdr3_length: 14
v_call: TRBV5-5
j_call: TRBJ1-2
cdr3_aa: CASSAGQGHYGYTF

cdr3_length: 14
v_call: TRBV18
j_call: TRBJ2-7
cdr3_aa: CASSAGGTTYEQYF

cdr3_length: 13
v_call: TRBV5-1
j_call: TRBJ2-3
cdr3_aa: CASQTGGRDTQYF

cdr3_length: 16
v_call: TRBV5-1
j_call: TRBJ2-3
cdr3_aa: CASSLGGGTHTDTQYF

cdr3_length: 17
v_call: TRBV5-4
j_call: TRBJ2-3
cdr3_aa: CASSLDLGRTGADTQYF

cdr3_length: 14
v_call: TRBV13
j_call: TRBJ2-7
cdr3_aa: CASSLGQGVYEQYF

cdr3_length: 12
v_call: TRBV29-1
j_call: TRBJ1-1
cdr3_aa: CSVRTGSTEAFF